This T cell receptor (beta chain) was sequenced for a study of blood T cell repertoires in COVID-19. Libraries were prepared by immunoSEQ multiplex PCR; TCRdb keeps only in-frame clonotypes and omits some of them. The data show about 100,000 clones, approximately 89% seen once. The V gene end was trimmed by 6 bases and the J gene end by 3 bases; junction bases not matched to a gene: 8. The CDR3 totals 16 residues. Per the germline V gene, CDR1 is SGHTA and CDR2 is FQGNSA. The specimen sequenced was peripheral blood. The TCR was taken from a man aged 50 to 59 with active or convalescent COVID-19. The V gene is TRBV7-2, the J gene TRBJ1-6; 7 bases are shared with TRBD1. The DNA for the CDR3 is TGTGCCAGCAGACTCCGGACAGGCCTCTATAATTCACCCCTCCACTTT. As protein: CASRLRTGLYNSPLHF.